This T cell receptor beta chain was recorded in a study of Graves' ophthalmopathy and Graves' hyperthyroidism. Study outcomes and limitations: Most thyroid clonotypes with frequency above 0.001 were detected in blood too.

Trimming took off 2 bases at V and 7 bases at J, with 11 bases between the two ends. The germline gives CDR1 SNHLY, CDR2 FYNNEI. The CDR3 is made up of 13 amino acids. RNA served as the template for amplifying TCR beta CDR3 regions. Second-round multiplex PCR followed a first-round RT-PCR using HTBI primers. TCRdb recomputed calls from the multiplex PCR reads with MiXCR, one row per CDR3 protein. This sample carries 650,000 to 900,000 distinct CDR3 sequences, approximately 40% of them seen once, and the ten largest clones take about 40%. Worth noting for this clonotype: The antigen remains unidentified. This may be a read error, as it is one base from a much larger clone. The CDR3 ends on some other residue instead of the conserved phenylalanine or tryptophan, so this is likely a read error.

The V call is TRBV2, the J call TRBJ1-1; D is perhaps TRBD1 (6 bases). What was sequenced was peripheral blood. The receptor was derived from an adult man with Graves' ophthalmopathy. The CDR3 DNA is TGTGCCAGCAGTGAAATACAGGACAGTGAAGCTTTCCTT. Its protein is CASSEIQDSEAFL.